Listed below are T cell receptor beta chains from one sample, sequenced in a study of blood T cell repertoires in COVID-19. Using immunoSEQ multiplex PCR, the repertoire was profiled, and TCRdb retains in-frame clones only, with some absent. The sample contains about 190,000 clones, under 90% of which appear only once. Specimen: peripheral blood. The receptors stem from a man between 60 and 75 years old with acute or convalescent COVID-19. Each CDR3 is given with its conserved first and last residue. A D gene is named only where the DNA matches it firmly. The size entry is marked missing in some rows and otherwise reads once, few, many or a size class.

DNA: TGTGCCAGTAGTAAAGAATCGGTCGCCGGGTATTTCACCATATATTTT
CDR3: CASSKESVAGYFTIYF
size: .
V: TRBV19
J: TRBJ1-3
D: .

DNA: TGTGCCAGCAGCGTAGCAGCGGGAGTCGGCTACAATGAGCAGTTCTTC
CDR3: CASSVAAGVGYNEQFF
size: once
V: TRBV9
J: TRBJ2-1
D: TRBD2

DNA: TGTGCCAGCAGCCAAACACAGGTTCCCCTCCACTTT
CDR3: CASSQTQVPLHF
size: few
V: TRBV7-2
J: TRBJ1-6
D: .

DNA: TGCGCCAGCAGTGTGAGCGGGAGGGCTCAGGAGACCCAGTACTTC
CDR3: CASSVSGRAQETQYF
size: .
V: TRBV10-2
J: TRBJ2-5
D: TRBD2

DNA: TGTGCCAGCAGCCGCACAGGGGGAGGGACTGAAGCTTTCTTT
CDR3: CASSRTGGGTEAFF
size: .
V: TRBV5-6
J: TRBJ1-1
D: TRBD1

DNA: TGTGCCAGTAGCGCGAACAGTAATCAGCCCCAGCATTTT
CDR3: CASSANSNQPQHF
size: once
V: TRBV19
J: TRBJ1-5
D: .

DNA: TGTGCCAGCAGCCGGGGCGGACTAGCGGGGGGCTTCGACTTCTACGAGCAGTACTTC
CDR3: CASSRGGLAGGFDFYEQYF
size: .
V: TRBV3-1/TRBV3-2
J: TRBJ2-7
D: TRBD2

DNA: TGCAGTGCTAGTTCGGGTATCGGATACGAGCAGTACTTC
CDR3: CSASSGIGYEQYF
size: .
V: TRBV20-1
J: TRBJ2-7
D: .

DNA: TGTGCCTGGAGTGTCACAGGGGGCCCACCCCTCCACTTT
CDR3: CAWSVTGGPPLHF
size: .
V: TRBV30
J: TRBJ1-6
D: TRBD1

DNA: TGCGCCAGCAGGGTGGCCTCCGAAGGAAACACCATATATTTT
CDR3: CASRVASEGNTIYF
size: few
V: TRBV5-1
J: TRBJ1-3
D: .

DNA: TGTGCCAGTGCCCCGGGAACATGGACTGGCGGGGGCTCCTACAATGAGCAGTTCTTC
CDR3: CASAPGTWTGGGSYNEQFF
size: once
V: TRBV19
J: TRBJ2-1
D: TRBD2

DNA: TGCGCCAGCAGCTTGCAGGCAGGGGTAAACACTGAAGCTTTCTTT
CDR3: CASSLQAGVNTEAFF
size: .
V: TRBV5-1
J: TRBJ1-1
D: .

DNA: TGTGCCAGCAGCGTAGCTCCGGGGACAGCCTACGAGCAGTACTTC
CDR3: CASSVAPGTAYEQYF
size: .
V: TRBV9
J: TRBJ2-7
D: TRBD1

DNA: TGTGCCAGCACCGGGACAGGGGGAAATAACTATGGCTACACCTTC
CDR3: CASTGTGGNNYGYTF
size: .
V: TRBV27
J: TRBJ1-2
D: TRBD1

DNA: TGCGCCAGCAGCCAGGCAGTACTAGGGATGCCCCAGCATTTT
CDR3: CASSQAVLGMPQHF
size: .
V: TRBV4-1
J: TRBJ1-5
D: .

DNA: TGTGCCAGCTCACCGGCTAGAGCCCGATATGGCTACACCTTC
CDR3: CASSPARARYGYTF
size: .
V: TRBV18
J: TRBJ1-2
D: .

DNA: TGTGCCAGCGGGGAGGGTGCGGGCACCGGGGAGCTGTTTTTT
CDR3: CASGEGAGTGELFF
size: .
V: TRBV7-3
J: TRBJ2-2
D: TRBD2

DNA: TGTGCCACCAGGTCTAGGTGGACAGCTAATTCACCCCTCCACTTT
CDR3: CATRSRWTANSPLHF
size: .
V: TRBV15
J: TRBJ1-6
D: .

DNA: TGTGCCAGCAGCCCTACCGGGACTAGCGGGGGGGTGACGCAGTATTTT
CDR3: CASSPTGTSGGVTQYF
size: .
V: TRBV7-3
J: TRBJ2-3
D: TRBD2

DNA: TGTGCCAGCAGAGTCGCCGGGGGATCAGAGACCCAGTACTTC
CDR3: CASRVAGGSETQYF
size: .
V: TRBV2
J: TRBJ2-5
D: .

DNA: TGTGCCAGCAGCTTGGTATCTAGAGAGCAGTTCTTC
CDR3: CASSLVSREQFF
size: .
V: TRBV5-6
J: TRBJ2-1
D: .

DNA: TGCGCCAGCAGCTCCGGACTAGCGGCAGATACGCAGTATTTT
CDR3: CASSSGLAADTQYF
size: .
V: TRBV5-1
J: TRBJ2-3
D: TRBD2

DNA: TGTGCCAGCAGCCCGGGGACTTTTAACACCGGGGAGCTGTTTTTT
CDR3: CASSPGTFNTGELFF
size: once
V: TRBV9
J: TRBJ2-2
D: .

DNA: TGCGCCAGCAGCGACGGGACAGGGCGGGCTGAAGCTTTCTTT
CDR3: CASSDGTGRAEAFF
size: once
V: TRBV5-1
J: TRBJ1-1
D: TRBD1

DNA: TGTGCCAGCAGCTTAGTTAGCGAACTCAATGAGCAGTTCTTC
CDR3: CASSLVSELNEQFF
size: .
V: TRBV11-2
J: TRBJ2-1
D: .

DNA: TGTGCCAGCAGGAGGACAGGGGTCTACGAGCAGTACTTC
CDR3: CASRRTGVYEQYF
size: .
V: TRBV27
J: TRBJ2-7
D: TRBD1

DNA: TGTGCCAGCAGCCTTCTAACTGGGGCCAACGTCCTGACTTTC
CDR3: CASSLLTGANVLTF
size: .
V: TRBV6-2/TRBV6-3
J: TRBJ2-6
D: .

DNA: TGTGCCAGCAGTTTTCCATCGAGGGGGCAGGATCAGCCCCAGCATTTT
CDR3: CASSFPSRGQDQPQHF
size: .
V: TRBV6-2/TRBV6-3
J: TRBJ1-5
D: TRBD1

DNA: TGTGCCAGCTGGAGAAAGGATCCTAGCGGGGACAATGAGCAGTTCTTC
CDR3: CASWRKDPSGDNEQFF
size: .
V: TRBV21-1
J: TRBJ2-1
D: .

DNA: TGTGCCAGCAGTGAAGGCTGGGCTAGCGGGAACTACAATGAGCAGTTCTTC
CDR3: CASSEGWASGNYNEQFF
size: .
V: TRBV6-1
J: TRBJ2-1
D: TRBD2

DNA: TGTGCCAGCACCTTAATTGCAGGGGTAAGGCGCGGGGCCAACGTCCTGACTTTC
CDR3: CASTLIAGVRRGANVLTF
size: .
V: TRBV5-6
J: TRBJ2-6
D: .

DNA: TGTGCCAGCAGCCCGGGACTAGCGAGATATGAGCAGTTCTTC
CDR3: CASSPGLARYEQFF
size: few
V: TRBV7-2
J: TRBJ2-1
D: TRBD2

DNA: TGTGCCAGCAGCAAGGAAGGGCCGGGACAAATTCCAATACCCTATTGGATAGCCAAAAACATTCAGTACTTC
CDR3: CASSKEGPGQIPIPYWIAKNIQYF
size: .
V: TRBV21-1
J: TRBJ2-4
D: .

DNA: TGTGCCAGTAGGGAGGAAACGGGCCGAGAATCCCAGCATTTT
CDR3: CASREETGRESQHF
size: .
V: TRBV19
J: TRBJ1-5
D: .

DNA: TGTGCCAGCAGACCCTCGGACTTCCAGGGGGACGAGCAGTACTTC
CDR3: CASRPSDFQGDEQYF
size: .
V: TRBV27
J: TRBJ2-7
D: TRBD1

DNA: TGTGCCAGTAGTCCCGACAGGGTTGGAACCGGGGAGCTGTTTTTT
CDR3: CASSPDRVGTGELFF
size: .
V: TRBV19
J: TRBJ2-2
D: TRBD1

DNA: TGTGCCAGCAGCGTAGCAGATCACAATCAGCCCCAGCATTTT
CDR3: CASSVADHNQPQHF
size: .
V: TRBV9
J: TRBJ1-5
D: .

DNA: TGTGCCAGCAGTTCGGAGCGGGATTCTAACTACGAGCAGTACTTC
CDR3: CASSSERDSNYEQYF
size: .
V: TRBV28
J: TRBJ2-7
D: TRBD2

DNA: TGCGCCAGCAGCTTGGATCCGGCAGGGGGCTCTGGAAACACCATATATTTT
CDR3: CASSLDPAGGSGNTIYF
size: .
V: TRBV5-1
J: TRBJ1-3
D: TRBD1

DNA: TGTGCCAGCAGCTTCGTTCGGACAGGTGCGAGCACAGATACGCAGTATTTT
CDR3: CASSFVRTGASTDTQYF
size: .
V: TRBV5-6
J: TRBJ2-3
D: TRBD1

DNA: TGTGCCAGCAGCTCGCCGGACAGGGGAGCCTACGAGCAGTACTTC
CDR3: CASSSPDRGAYEQYF
size: many
V: TRBV7-2
J: TRBJ2-7
D: TRBD1

DNA: TGTGCCAGCAGTTCCTACCTCCTAGCGGGGGCTTCCGACAATGAGCAGTTCTTC
CDR3: CASSSYLLAGASDNEQFF
size: .
V: TRBV27
J: TRBJ2-1
D: TRBD2

DNA: TGTGCCAGCAGCCCCGGCCGGGGGTGGGAAGGCTACACCTTC
CDR3: CASSPGRGWEGYTF
size: .
V: TRBV9
J: TRBJ1-2
D: .

DNA: TGTGCCAGCAGCCAGAACAGGGGGCGCACGACCTACGAGCAGTACTTC
CDR3: CASSQNRGRTTYEQYF
size: few
V: TRBV4-2
J: TRBJ2-7
D: TRBD1

DNA: TGTGCCAGCAGCAGACTTGGAACCTACGAGCAGTACTTC
CDR3: CASSRLGTYEQYF
size: .
V: TRBV7-2
J: TRBJ2-7
D: .

DNA: TGTGCCAGTACCCCGGCAGGGCTTTATAGCAATCAGCCCCAGCATTTT
CDR3: CASTPAGLYSNQPQHF
size: .
V: TRBV19
J: TRBJ1-5
D: .

DNA: TGCGCCAGCAGCCAAGACAGTTTTTTACCCGAAAACACTGAAGCTTTCTTT
CDR3: CASSQDSFLPENTEAFF
size: .
V: TRBV4-3
J: TRBJ1-1
D: .

DNA: TGCGCCAGCAGCCAAGGGAGGTCGACAGGGAGGAATGCCCAGTACTTC
CDR3: CASSQGRSTGRNAQYF
size: once
V: TRBV4-1
J: TRBJ2-5
D: .

DNA: TGTGCCAGTAGTTCCCGGGTAGCGGTATACACAGATACGCAGTATTTT
CDR3: CASSSRVAVYTDTQYF
size: few
V: TRBV19
J: TRBJ2-3
D: .

DNA: TGTGCCAGCTCACCAGAGCTAGCGGGGGCGGACAGAGGAGAGACCCAGTACTTC
CDR3: CASSPELAGADRGETQYF
size: .
V: TRBV18
J: TRBJ2-5
D: TRBD2

DNA: TGTGCCAGCAGATCAGGGGTAGACGGCGGCTACACCTTC
CDR3: CASRSGVDGGYTF
size: .
V: TRBV6-5
J: TRBJ1-2
D: .

DNA: TGCGCCAGCAGCCAAGATCGCGGGTCGGCCTATAATTCACCCCTCCACTTT
CDR3: CASSQDRGSAYNSPLHF
size: .
V: TRBV4-3
J: TRBJ1-6
D: .

DNA: TGTGCCAGCAGCTTCCGATATGGAGGAGCTTTCTTT
CDR3: CASSFRYGGAFF
size: few
V: TRBV5-8
J: TRBJ1-1
D: .

DNA: TGTGCCAGCACCCCTTGGGCGGGGATCACAGATACGCAGTATTTT
CDR3: CASTPWAGITDTQYF
size: .
V: TRBV6-5
J: TRBJ2-3
D: .

DNA: TGTGCCAGTAGTTGGCAAGCGTTTGGCAATCAGCCCCAGCATTTT
CDR3: CASSWQAFGNQPQHF
size: .
V: TRBV19
J: TRBJ1-5
D: .

DNA: TGTGCCAGCAGCTTGTTGGGGGCGCATAATTCACCCCTCCACTTT
CDR3: CASSLLGAHNSPLHF
size: .
V: TRBV5-5
J: TRBJ1-6
D: .

DNA: TGTGCCAGCAGTGCTCAAACGGCGGGCAATGAGCAGTTCTTC
CDR3: CASSAQTAGNEQFF
size: .
V: TRBV2
J: TRBJ2-1
D: .